The subject of this entry is one T cell receptor beta chain. The antigen remains unidentified. The data were obtained in a study of shared clonotypes between healthy human individuals. Germline loops: CDR1 MDHEN, CDR2 SYDVKM. Trimming left V 7 bases short and J 13 bases short, with 14 bases between. The length of the CDR3 is 11 residues. Study observations and caveats: Despite large depth, rarefaction showed incomplete sorted-subset sequencing.

In the original analysis: Filtering differed, since immunoSEQ gave only junction sequences and no quality scores. TCRdb keeps only in-frame clones here, not all; method: immunoSEQ multiplex PCR. From that table come the V and J calls and clone size; the DNA was used to work out D and trimming. Of around 1,000,000 clones listed, about 80% were seen once; the top ten hold 0.7% to 0.95%. The V call is TRBV28, the J call TRBJ2-1; D not resolved. The sample taken for sequencing was memory CD4+ T cells from PBMCs. Subset given: CD45RA-negative fraction. The sequence was obtained from a man aged 18 to 30 in good health. Some clones in this sample may be carry-over from other donors' samples. The CDR3 DNA reads as TGTGCCAGCACCATAACAGTAACACAGTTCTTC. Amino acid sequence: CASTITVTQFF.